These T cell receptor beta chains were read from a single sample in a study of early T cells in non-severe SARS-CoV-2 infection. TCRdb reprocessed the 5' RACE reads via MiXCR and lists one record per CDR3 protein. This sample has some 110,000 distinct CDR3 sequences; around 14% occur once, and the top ten carry around a fifth. The sample comprised whole blood. The receptors come from an adult who was a healthcare worker with PCR-confirmed SARS-CoV-2 infection or an uninfected control (not recorded which). The CDR3 runs from the conserved cysteine through the conserved F or W. D genes are given only for firm matches. The size entry is marked missing in some rows and otherwise reads once, few, many or a size class.

d_call: -; clone_size: many; j_call: TRBJ1-2; v_call: TRBV29-1; cdr3_nt: TGCAGCGTTGCCGGGGCAGTATATGGCTACACCTTC; cdr3_aa: CSVAGAVYGYTF
d_call: -; clone_size: -; j_call: TRBJ1-1; v_call: TRBV20-1; cdr3_nt: TGCAGTGCTAGAGATCTCCGAAGGCAGACTGAAGTTTTCTTT; cdr3_aa: CSARDLRRQTEVFF
d_call: -; clone_size: -; j_call: TRBJ2-5; v_call: TRBV12-3/TRBV12-4; cdr3_nt: TGTGCCAGCAGTTACAGGGGAGGGGAGACCCAGTACTTC; cdr3_aa: CASSYRGGETQYF
d_call: TRBD1; clone_size: few; j_call: TRBJ2-5; v_call: TRBV5-1; cdr3_nt: TGCGCCAGCGGGACAGGGGCTCGTCCGAGACAAGAGACCCAGTACTTC; cdr3_aa: CASGTGARPRQETQYF
d_call: TRBD2; clone_size: -; j_call: TRBJ2-3; v_call: TRBV27; cdr3_nt: TGTGCCCCCGGGACTAGCGGGGGGGAATACACAGATACGCAGTATTTT; cdr3_aa: CAPGTSGGEYTDTQYF
d_call: -; clone_size: few; j_call: TRBJ2-7; v_call: TRBV11-2; cdr3_nt: TGTGCCAGCAGCCCCTTATCCTACGAGCAGTACTTC; cdr3_aa: CASSPLSYEQYF
d_call: -; clone_size: -; j_call: TRBJ1-2; v_call: TRBV6-6; cdr3_nt: TGTGCCAGCAGTGGACGGGGGGCCGGGATGGGCTACACCTTC; cdr3_aa: CASSGRGAGMGYTF
d_call: -; clone_size: many; j_call: TRBJ1-3; v_call: TRBV5-1; cdr3_nt: TGCGCCAGCAGCCTGAATGGGGGCGACGACACCATATATTTT; cdr3_aa: CASSLNGGDDTIYF
d_call: -; clone_size: many; j_call: TRBJ2-3; v_call: TRBV5-6; cdr3_nt: TGTGCCAGCAGCTTGAGGGCGCGGGGGCAGTATTTT; cdr3_aa: CASSLRARGQYF
d_call: TRBD2; clone_size: -; j_call: TRBJ2-5; v_call: TRBV7-6; cdr3_nt: TGTGCCAGCAGCCAGGGACCCGGGGGGGCTTTGGGAGAGACCCAGTACTTC; cdr3_aa: CASSQGPGGALGETQYF
d_call: -; clone_size: many; j_call: TRBJ2-1; v_call: TRBV20-1; cdr3_nt: TGCAGTGCTAGCGACCTCAATGAGCAGTTCTTC; cdr3_aa: CSASDLNEQFF
d_call: -; clone_size: many; j_call: TRBJ1-5; v_call: TRBV4-1; cdr3_nt: TGCGCCAGCAGCCAAGAGCCGGAGACGGAGGTAAATCAGCCCCAGCATTTT; cdr3_aa: CASSQEPETEVNQPQHF
d_call: -; clone_size: -; j_call: TRBJ2-3; v_call: TRBV27; cdr3_nt: TGTGCCAGCAGTTTTGTAGGGAATACGCAGTATTTT; cdr3_aa: CASSFVGNTQYF
d_call: -; clone_size: -; j_call: TRBJ1-1; v_call: TRBV20-1; cdr3_nt: TGCAGTGGGGTCTTGAACACTGAAGCTTTCTTT; cdr3_aa: CSGVLNTEAFF
d_call: -; clone_size: few; j_call: TRBJ2-1; v_call: TRBV12-3/TRBV12-4; cdr3_nt: TGTGCCAGCAGTTTAGGGGTTGCCCAGGGTGAGCAGTTCTTC; cdr3_aa: CASSLGVAQGEQFF
d_call: -; clone_size: -; j_call: TRBJ1-4; v_call: TRBV2; cdr3_nt: TGTGCCAGCAGTGAAAGGCAGCCCCGTCGTGTTTCACTGTTTTTT; cdr3_aa: CASSERQPRRVSLFF
d_call: -; clone_size: -; j_call: TRBJ2-2; v_call: TRBV4-1; cdr3_nt: TGCGCCAGCAGCCAAGCTGCAGGGAGTCGGGGGGAGCTGTTTTTT; cdr3_aa: CASSQAAGSRGELFF
d_call: -; clone_size: -; j_call: TRBJ2-2; v_call: TRBV7-8; cdr3_nt: TGTGCCAGCAGCTTAGAGGGGAACACCGGGGAGCTGTTTTTT; cdr3_aa: CASSLEGNTGELFF
d_call: TRBD1; clone_size: few; j_call: TRBJ1-2; v_call: TRBV5-1; cdr3_nt: TGCGCCAGCAGCTTGAACAGGGGAAATGGCTACACCTTC; cdr3_aa: CASSLNRGNGYTF
d_call: -; clone_size: -; j_call: TRBJ1-5; v_call: TRBV5-5; cdr3_nt: TGTACCAGCAGCTTGGACATTGTTAGCAATCAGCCCCAGCATTTT; cdr3_aa: CTSSLDIVSNQPQHF
d_call: -; clone_size: -; j_call: TRBJ1-1; v_call: TRBV4-1; cdr3_nt: TGCGCCAGCAGCCAAACGACCTACCGAACTGAAGCTTTCTTT; cdr3_aa: CASSQTTYRTEAFF
d_call: -; clone_size: few; j_call: TRBJ2-1; v_call: TRBV30; cdr3_nt: TGTGCCTGGAGTGTTATGGGGACCTACAATGAGCAGTTCTTC; cdr3_aa: CAWSVMGTYNEQFF